This record covers a single TCR beta chain. It lacks a known antigen. Per-base qualities were not stored, and no clone one base away is much larger. Interpreted using the paper, the treatment or condition label stands for: allogeneic hematopoietic cell transplantation with graft depleted of TCRalphabeta T cells and CD19 B cells. TCRalphabeta/CD19-depleted allogeneic hematopoietic cell grafts were given to the transplant recipients, all of whom were children. This entry belongs to a study of T-cell reconstitution after alpha-beta-depleted transplantation in children (dated by TCRdb to the mid-2010s). For the wider study: T-cell immune reconstitution after TCRalphabeta/CD19-depleted allogeneic hematopoietic cell transplantation in children was quantitatively tracked in the study by means of TCR repertoire profiling.

To prepare the library, PCR was applied. Sequencing was carried out with an Illumina HiSeq 2500. TCR libraries were prepared with molecular barcoding, using unique molecular identifiers to normalize TCRbeta repertoire quantification. TCRdb trimmed public reads at Q25 via fastp, called clones via MiXCR and kept in-frame beta chains. Rows merge per CDR3 protein into single entries with the most common DNA and genes. The sample table holds 700,000 or so distinct CDR3 sequences, of which roughly 14% were seen once. 0.79% of the sample belongs to the ten largest clones. Broad study findings and their caveats: The apparently early recovery of alphabetaT-cell counts about two months after transplant reportedly depended on only several hundred rapidly expanded clones that came from non-depleted graft cells. The frequencies of hyperexpanded clones fell over the following months, and after one year, T-cell counts and TCRbeta diversity were mostly attributed to newly produced T cells. The high TCRbeta diversity at day 60 in some patients was ascribed to recipient T cells and intrathymic progenitors that had survived conditioning.

The CDR3 spans 13 residues, from the cysteine through the phenylalanine. CDR3 DNA only is kept here, 39 bases in frame from base 1. As encoded in the germline V gene, CDR1 is SGHRS while CDR2 is YFSETQ. Deletion took 1 base off V and 3 bases off J, with a span of 7 bases between the germline ends. The sequenced sample was PBMCs, obtained before TCRalphabeta/CD19-depleted stem cell transplant. The receptor was isolated from a girl aged 2 to 10 with congenital amegakaryocytic thrombocytopenia, due to receive a stem cell transplant. The chain employs TRBV5-1 and TRBJ1-1, with the D gene not clear enough to name. The CDR3: CASSLIQDTEAFF. The DNA sequence follows: TGCGCCAGCAGCTTGATTCAAGACACTGAAGCTTTCTTT.